This TCR beta chain is from a study of T cell changes during pregnancy in multiple sclerosis. Method: immunoSEQ multiplex PCR; TCRdb's copy keeps in-frame clones and lacks some. The sample shows approximately 74,000 clones, 85% to 95% of them seen only once. Looked up from germline, CDR1 is SGHDT and CDR2 is YYEEEE. The CDR3 sequence is 16 residues long. V dropped 1 base and J dropped 6; count of bases not matched to a gene: 13. The material was peripheral blood, obtained before pregnancy. The clonotype was recovered from a female donor with multiple sclerosis, enrolled in a pregnancy study. J is TRBJ2-7 and V is TRBV5-6; 7 bases align to TRBD2. The CDR3 here is CASSLLSAGERGEQYF. CDR3 sequence (DNA): TGTGCCAGCAGCTTGTTGTCGGCGGGAGAACGCGGCGAGCAGTACTTC. Supplemented by reference TRBV5-6 and TRBJ2-7, the full variable domain reads DAGVTQSPTHLIKTRGQQVTLRCSPKSGHDTVSWYQQALGQGPQFIFQYYEEEERQRGNFPDRFSGHQFPNYSSELNVNALLLGDSALYLCASSLLSAGERGEQYFGPGTRLTVT.